This T cell receptor beta chain was sequenced during a study of blood T cell repertoires in COVID-19. For the study at large: Sites across the United States, Italy and Spain contributed samples from acute and convalescent COVID-19. From T cells, B-cell-depleted T cells, or PBMCs came the material, which was cDNA or gDNA.

Assay: immunoSEQ multiplex PCR; the TCRdb copy retains only in-frame clones and omits some. The sample consists of roughly 150,000 clones, more than 70% of them appearing once. Germline loops: CDR1 MGHRA, CDR2 YSYEKL. CDR3 size: 16 residues. Trimming shortened V by 4 bases and J by 1 base, and 16 bases separated the two germline ends. The TCR comes from a man aged 60-69 years with acute or convalescent COVID-19. The chain has TRBV4-1 and TRBJ1-1; D is uncertain. Sequenced: peripheral blood. CDR3 coding DNA: TGCGCCAGCAGCCGCACCCGGTCCCGGGGGAACACTGAAGCTTTCTTT. Amino acids: CASSRTRSRGNTEAFF.